One and the same sample provided the 6 T cell receptor beta chains below, sequenced in a study of blood T cell repertoires in COVID-19. The repertoire was sequenced with immunoSEQ multiplex PCR; TCRdb's copy has only in-frame clones and lacks some. The sample lists hundreds of thousands of clones; about 90% were seen once. The source material was peripheral blood. Receptors originate from a young woman who had recovered from COVID-19.

The chain carries TRBV5-1 and TRBJ2-2; a weak D match, TRBD1 (6 bases). The CDR3 extends over 15 amino acids. The ends were cut back, 2 bases at V and 1 base at J, with 9 bases in the middle. CDR1 and CDR2 from the germline V gene are SGHRS and YFSETQ. CDR3 amino acids: CASSFGTKNTGELFF. The CDR3 DNA follows: TGCGCCAGCAGCTTTGGGACAAAGAACACCGGGGAGCTGTTTTTT.

This sequence joins TRBV5-1 and TRBJ1-6; 11 nucleotides match TRBD1. CDR1 is SGHRS and CDR2 is YFSETQ in the germline V gene. V gave up 4 bases and J gave up 8 bases; unmatched junction bases: 5. CDR3 length equals 15 residues. CDR3 DNA: TGCGCCAGCAGCCTAGGACAGGGGGCAGATTCACCCCTCCACTTT. It specifies CASSLGQGADSPLHF.

The genes are TRBV4-2 and TRBJ1-1; no clear D. Trimming shortened V by 3 bases and J by 1 base, and 15 bases separated the two germline ends. This CDR3 has 16 residues. The germline gives CDR1 LGHNA, CDR2 YNFKEQ. CDR3 coding DNA: TGTGCCAGCAGCCACCCGAAATCCGGGAGGAACACTGAAGCTTTCTTT. Residues: CASSHPKSGRNTEAFF.

The J gene is TRBJ1-2, the V gene TRBV27; D call uncertain. The CDR3 length is 13 residues. The V end lost 4 bases, the J end lost 4 bases, and 10 bases lay between the germline ends. CDR1 and CDR2 from the germline V gene are MNHEY and SMNVEV (reference sequence). In DNA, the CDR3 is TGTGCCAGCAGTTCCGGACTCCCCTATGGCTACACCTTC. This translates into CASSSGLPYGYTF.

V gene TRBV7-9 combines with J gene TRBJ2-1, with 7 bases aligning to TRBD1. In germline, CDR1 is SEHNR, CDR2 FQNEAQ (reference sequence). This CDR3 has 14 amino acids. The trim removed 1 base at V and 4 bases at J, leaving 1 base unmatched. CDR3 bases: TGTGCCAGCAGCTTAGAGGGACAGTACAATGAGCAGTTCTTC. Protein product: CASSLEGQYNEQFF.

The chain links TRBV18 to TRBJ1-2; TRBD1 matches 7 bases. Germline CDR1 KGHSH, CDR2 LQKENI. This CDR3 region has 13 residues. The trim removed 2 bases at V and 6 bases at J, leaving 3 bases unmatched. CDR3 sequence reads: CASSPDREDGYTF. CDR3 nucleotides: TGTGCCAGCTCACCAGACAGGGAGGATGGCTACACCTTC.